The 9 T cell receptor beta chains listed next were all sequenced from one sample in a study of cytomegalovirus exposure and HLA in healthy donors listed by TCRdb under 2017. Libraries were prepared through the immunoSEQ multiplex PCR assay. A mixture of 60 forward primers for TCR Vbeta segments and 13 reverse primers for TCR Jbeta segments was used in the multiplex PCR. TCRdb took this table from immuneACCESS and kept in-frame rearrangements with V and J called. Such tables lack part of the clones; where checked against another copy, unresolved V genes explain under half of the gap, and the rest is unexplained. This specimen's table enumerates 75,000 to 85,000 clones. The ten largest make up less than 0.65% of the sample. Sequencing was done on a sample of PBMCs. All receptors derive from a man over 45 in good health and CMV-seronegative.

This sequence joins TRBV28 and TRBJ2-7, with D tentatively TRBD2 (6 bases). Germline V CDR1 and CDR2: MDHEN, SYDVKM. The CDR3 runs 17 residues. The V and J ends lost 3 bases and 0 bases respectively, with 18 bases between them. The CDR3 nucleotides are TGTGCCAGCAGTTTGGGGAGGAGGGTTTCGAGCTCCTACGAGCAGTACTTC. It specifies CASSLGRRVSSSYEQYF.

The chain joins TRBV11-2 to TRBJ1-4; TRBD1 is a possible D gene (6 bases). Germline assignment: CDR1 SGHAT and CDR2 FQNNGV. The CDR3 is made up of 16 amino acids. The V and J ends lost 3 bases and 4 bases respectively, with 15 bases between them. The CDR3 reads CASSLIQGNFNEKLFF. The CDR3 region has the DNA TGTGCCAGCAGCTTGATACAGGGAAATTTTAATGAAAAACTGTTTTTT.

The V and J genes are TRBV7-6 and TRBJ2-1, with D possibly being TRBD2 (6 bases). CDR3 length: 18 residues. Trimming cost V 6 bases and J 5 bases, with 26 bases left between them. The germline V gene encodes CDR1 SGHVS and CDR2 FNYEAQ. CDR3 coding DNA: TGTGCCAGCAGGACGGGGGTAGGGACCAGCGGGCCCGACAATGAGCAGTTCTTC. Its protein product is CASRTGVGTSGPDNEQFF.

V is TRBV5-8 and J is TRBJ2-1, with D possibly being TRBD2 (6 bases). The CDR3 spans 14 residues. The V end was cut by 3 bases, the J end by 7 bases, with 14 bases between. The germline V gene has CDR1 SGHTS and CDR2 YDEGEE. This CDR3 reads CASSWEPGVNEQFF. Here the CDR3 DNA reads TGTGCCAGCAGCTGGGAACCGGGGGTGAATGAGCAGTTCTTC.

This chain connects TRBV7-6 to TRBJ2-7; D perhaps matches TRBD1 (6 bases). This CDR3 is built from 14 residues. V lost 5 bases, J lost 2 bases, and 13 bases lay in between. Germline V gives CDR1 SGHVS, CDR2 FNYEAQ. CDR3 residues: CASSPQGGTYEQYF. As DNA, the CDR3 is TGTGCCAGCAGCCCTCAAGGGGGTACCTACGAGCAGTACTTC.

The rearrangement joins TRBV6-5 to TRBJ1-5; 7 positions match TRBD1. Germline CDR1 reads MNHEY; CDR2 reads SVGAGI. The V and J ends lost 6 bases and 8 bases, in that order; junction bases with no gene match: 7. This CDR3 comprises 13 residues. CDR3 sequence (DNA): TGTGCCAGCAGGGTACACAGGGGAGAGCCCCAGCATTTT. Protein sequence: CASRVHRGEPQHF.

The chain recombines TRBV5-4 with TRBJ2-5; D gene uncertain. The CDR3 spans 15 residues. CDR1 SGHNT and CDR2 YYREEE come from the germline V gene (reference sequence). V lost 5 bases, J lost 5 bases, and 19 bases lay in between. The CDR3 nucleotides read TGTGCCAGCAGGCCGACCGTGGGCTCGTTGGAGACCCAGTACTTC. It specifies CASRPTVGSLETQYF.

The genes are TRBV7-9 and TRBJ1-2; the D gene is possibly TRBD1 (6 bases). Between the trimmed V and J ends, which lost 5 bases and 5 bases, there was a span of 12 bases. CDR1 is SEHNR, CDR2 FQNEAQ, per germline (reference sequence). CDR3 length: 13 residues. CDR3 DNA: TGTGCCAGCAGCCCGTCAGGGGAGTATGGCTACACCTTC. It encodes CASSPSGEYGYTF.

The rearrangement joins TRBV7-2 to TRBJ1-3; possibly TRBD1 for D (5 bases). This CDR3 spans 15 amino acids. The germline CDR1 and CDR2 sequences are SGHTA and FQGNSA. Trimming removed 7 bases at V and 3 bases at J, with 16 bases between. The CDR3 DNA is TGTGCCAGCACTCTGGTAGTGGGGGGTGGAAACACCATATATTTT. Translated: CASTLVVGGGNTIYF.